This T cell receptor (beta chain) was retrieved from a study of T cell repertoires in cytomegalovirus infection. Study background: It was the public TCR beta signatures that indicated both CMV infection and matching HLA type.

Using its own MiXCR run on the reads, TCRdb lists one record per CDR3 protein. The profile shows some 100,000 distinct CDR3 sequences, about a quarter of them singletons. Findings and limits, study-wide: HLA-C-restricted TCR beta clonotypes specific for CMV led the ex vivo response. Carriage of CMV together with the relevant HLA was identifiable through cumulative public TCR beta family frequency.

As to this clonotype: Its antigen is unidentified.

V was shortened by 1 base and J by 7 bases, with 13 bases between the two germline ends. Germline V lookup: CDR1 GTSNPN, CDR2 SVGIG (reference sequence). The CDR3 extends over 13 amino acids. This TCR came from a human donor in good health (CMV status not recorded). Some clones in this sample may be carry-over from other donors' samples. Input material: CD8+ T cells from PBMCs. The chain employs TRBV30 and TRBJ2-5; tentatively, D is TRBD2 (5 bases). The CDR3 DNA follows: TGTGCCTGGAGTGCAGGCCCCGCGGGGACCCAGTACTTC. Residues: CAWSAGPAGTQYF.